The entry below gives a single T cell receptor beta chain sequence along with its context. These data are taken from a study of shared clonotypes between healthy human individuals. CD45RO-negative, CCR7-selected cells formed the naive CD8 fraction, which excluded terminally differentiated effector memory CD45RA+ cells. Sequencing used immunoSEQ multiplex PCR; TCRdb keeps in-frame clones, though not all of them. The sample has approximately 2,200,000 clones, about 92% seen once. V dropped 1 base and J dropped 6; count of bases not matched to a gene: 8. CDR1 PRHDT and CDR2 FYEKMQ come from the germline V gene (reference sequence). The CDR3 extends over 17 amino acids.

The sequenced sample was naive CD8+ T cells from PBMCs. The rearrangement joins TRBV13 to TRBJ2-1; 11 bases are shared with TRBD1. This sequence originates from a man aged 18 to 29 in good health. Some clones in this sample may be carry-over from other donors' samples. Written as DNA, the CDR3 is TGTGCCAGCAGCTTAGAAGCGGCGGGACAGGGGGTCAATGAGCAGTTCTTC. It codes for CASSLEAAGQGVNEQFF. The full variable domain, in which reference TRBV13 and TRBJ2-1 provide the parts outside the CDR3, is AAGVIQSPRHLIKEKRETATLKCYPIPRHDTVYWYQQGPGQDPQFLISFYEKMQSDKGSIPDRFSAQQFSDYHSELNMSSLELGDSALYFCASSLEAAGQGVNEQFFGPGTRLTVL.